Listed below are T cell receptor beta chains from one sample, sequenced in a study of T cell responses to AZD1222 COVID-19 vaccine. Repertoires were generated with immunoSEQ multiplex PCR, while TCRdb's copy carries only in-frame clones and drops some. Among about 150,000 clones listed, around 89% were seen once. The material was peripheral blood, obtained on day 0 of AZD1222 vaccination. Source of these receptors: an adult in good health. Both conserved end residues are part of each CDR3. A D gene is named only where the DNA matches it firmly. Clone sizes are given selectively: once, few, many, or a class where the clone is expanded.

J: TRBJ2-7
size: NA
D: NA
V: TRBV11-3
CDR3: CASSLEFGSYEQYF
DNA: TGTGCCAGCAGCTTAGAATTCGGTTCCTACGAGCAGTACTTC

J: TRBJ1-6
size: NA
D: NA
V: TRBV2
CDR3: CASSRDIYNSPLHF
DNA: TGTGCCAGCAGTCGCGACATATATAATTCACCCCTCCACTTT

J: TRBJ1-4
size: NA
D: TRBD1
V: TRBV5-1
CDR3: CASSLAGTDEKLFF
DNA: TGCGCCAGCAGCTTGGCCGGGACAGATGAAAAACTGTTTTTT

J: TRBJ2-5
size: NA
D: NA
V: TRBV20-1
CDR3: CSAIYETQYF
DNA: TGCAGTGCCATTTACGAGACCCAGTACTTC

J: TRBJ2-4
size: NA
D: TRBD2
V: TRBV2
CDR3: CASSEAVTSAKLAKNIQYF
DNA: TGTGCCAGCAGTGAAGCGGTAACTAGCGCCAAATTAGCCAAAAACATTCAGTACTTC

J: TRBJ2-2
size: NA
D: NA
V: TRBV10-3
CDR3: CAIRGDAITGELFF
DNA: TGTGCCATCAGGGGGGACGCAATCACCGGGGAGCTGTTTTTT

J: TRBJ1-2
size: NA
D: NA
V: TRBV19
CDR3: CASRTDNYGYTF
DNA: TGTGCCAGTAGGACAGATAACTATGGCTACACCTTC

J: TRBJ2-1
size: NA
D: NA
V: TRBV5-1
CDR3: CASRWRAYNEQFF
DNA: TGCGCCAGCAGGTGGAGGGCTTACAATGAGCAGTTCTTC

J: TRBJ1-3
size: NA
D: TRBD1
V: TRBV30
CDR3: CAWGQDSGNTIYF
DNA: TGTGCCTGGGGACAGGACTCTGGAAACACCATATATTTT

J: TRBJ2-7
size: NA
D: NA
V: TRBV3-1/TRBV3-2
CDR3: CASSPSRSSYEQYF
DNA: TGTGCCAGCAGCCCCTCGCGGAGCTCCTACGAGCAGTACTTC

J: TRBJ2-2
size: NA
D: NA
V: TRBV7-2
CDR3: CASSSTSRSASGELFF
DNA: TGTGCCAGCAGCTCGACTAGTCGCTCGGCCAGCGGGGAGCTGTTTTTT

J: TRBJ1-5
size: NA
D: NA
V: TRBV30
CDR3: CAWSVARNQPQHF
DNA: TGTGCCTGGAGTGTAGCTCGGAATCAGCCCCAGCATTTT

J: TRBJ2-2
size: NA
D: TRBD1
V: TRBV4-3
CDR3: CASSFTRDRAIGELFF
DNA: TGCGCCAGCAGCTTCACCCGGGACAGGGCCATCGGGGAGCTGTTTTTT

J: TRBJ1-4
size: NA
D: NA
V: TRBV6-5
CDR3: CASSMGATNEKLFF
DNA: TGTGCCAGCAGCATGGGGGCGACTAATGAAAAACTGTTTTTT

J: TRBJ1-5
size: once
D: NA
V: TRBV13
CDR3: CASSQGNQPQHF
DNA: TGTGCCAGCAGCCAGGGGAATCAGCCCCAGCATTTT

J: TRBJ1-4
size: NA
D: TRBD1
V: TRBV7-9
CDR3: CASSPDRGGEKLFF
DNA: TGTGCCAGCAGCCCGGACAGGGGTGGGGAAAAACTGTTTTTT

J: TRBJ1-5
size: NA
D: NA
V: TRBV6-5
CDR3: CASRGSQGSNQPQHF
DNA: TGTGCCAGCAGAGGCAGTCAGGGTAGCAATCAGCCCCAGCATTTT

J: TRBJ2-7
size: NA
D: NA
V: TRBV28
CDR3: CASSSSLISYEQYF
DNA: TGTGCCAGCAGTTCCTCACTGATCTCCTACGAGCAGTACTTC